Each of the 21 T cell receptor beta chains below was sequenced from the same sample in a study of shared clonotypes between healthy human individuals. The table came from immunoSEQ multiplex PCR; TCRdb's copy has only in-frame clones and leaves some out. The data hold approximately 1,500,000 clones, with about 98% observed a single time. The sample taken for sequencing was naive CD4+ T cells sorted from blood. Subset indicated: CD45RA+ positively selected. The receptors stem from a man under 40 in good health.

The V call is TRBV6-4, the J call TRBJ2-5; D perhaps matches TRBD1 (6 bases). CDR3 length: 13 amino acids. Germline lookup yields CDR1 MRHNA and CDR2 SNTAGT. Trimming left V 5 bases short and J 3 bases short, with 10 bases between. CDR3 nucleotide sequence: TGTGCCAGCAGTATGACAGGCGAAGAGACCCAGTACTTC. It codes for CASSMTGEETQYF.

This chain uses TRBV5-6 with TRBJ1-1; D unresolved. Germline CDR1 SGHDT, CDR2 YYEEEE. Trimming removed 0 bases from V and 7 bases from J, with 4 bases in between. The CDR3 runs to 11 residues. In DNA, the CDR3 is TGTGCCAGCAGCTTGGACGGTGAAGCTTTCTTT. Translated, it gives CASSLDGEAFF.

The chain has TRBV5-6 and TRBJ1-1; TRBD1 matches 11 bases. Trimming cost V 0 bases and J 3 bases; bases outside gene matches: 10. Germline-derived CDR1 and CDR2 are SGHDT and YYEEEE. CDR3 length equals 18 residues. CDR3 amino acids: CASSLVPGQGAGDTEAFF. In DNA form, the CDR3 reads TGTGCCAGCAGCTTGGTCCCCGGACAGGGGGCAGGGGACACTGAAGCTTTCTTT.

The rearrangement links TRBV5-1 to TRBJ2-3; 10 bases are a match to TRBD2. The CDR3 has 14 residues. Germline trimming cut 3 bases from V and 3 bases from J; bases unmatched to any gene: 1. Germline lookup yields CDR1 SGHRS and CDR2 YFSETQ. Here the CDR3 reads CASSSSGRTDTQYF. Here the CDR3 DNA reads TGCGCCAGCAGCTCTAGCGGGAGAACAGATACGCAGTATTTT.

V usage is TRBV18 and J usage is TRBJ2-3; 8 bases align to TRBD2. CDR1 KGHSH and CDR2 LQKENI come from the germline V gene. The CDR3 is 17 residues long. V was clipped by 6 bases and J by 3 bases; unmatched bases: 14. The CDR3 nucleotides read TGTGCCAGCTCCCCCGTCAGCGGGAGCACCTTAACAGATACGCAGTATTTT. It yields the protein CASSPVSGSTLTDTQYF.

This clone was seen a single time. The V call is TRBV5-1, the J call TRBJ2-3; a weak D match, TRBD2 (5 bases). V dropped 2 bases and J dropped 2 bases, with 9 bases sitting between them. This CDR3 has 14 amino acids. Per germline, CDR1 SGHRS and CDR2 YFSETQ. The CDR3: CASSFAGFTDTQYF. DNA for the CDR3: TGCGCCAGCAGCTTCGCGGGTTTCACAGATACGCAGTATTTT.

The J gene is TRBJ2-7, the V gene TRBV2, with unresolved D. V dropped 7 bases and J dropped 1 base, with 20 bases sitting between them. Germline CDR1 and CDR2: SNHLY and FYNNEI. The CDR3 consists of 16 residues. CDR3 sequence reads: CASIPMMGSGSYEQYF. The DNA of the CDR3 is TGTGCCAGCATCCCCATGATGGGATCGGGTTCCTACGAGCAGTACTTC.

The V call is TRBV25-1, the J call TRBJ2-7; D tentatively fits TRBD1 or TRBD2 (5 bases each). The CDR3 spans 15 residues. V was pared by 4 bases and J by 7 bases, with 20 bases between. Per the germline V gene, CDR1 is MGHDK and CDR2 is SYGVNS. The chain's CDR3 is CASSAWDAYTLEQYF. CDR3 coding DNA: TGTGCCAGCAGTGCCTGGGACGCCTACACCCTGGAGCAGTACTTC.

This chain connects TRBV4-1 to TRBJ2-3; possibly TRBD1 for D (6 bases). V lost 3 bases and J 1 base, leaving 14 bases between the germline ends. This CDR3 has 16 amino acids. Germline values: CDR1 MGHRA, CDR2 YSYEKL. CDR3 amino acids: CASSQIQGTGTDTQYF. CDR3 sequence (DNA): TGCGCCAGCAGCCAGATACAGGGAACCGGCACAGATACGCAGTATTTT.

V and J are TRBV7-3 and TRBJ2-2; D possibly corresponds to TRBD1 (6 bases). The CDR3 length is 16 residues. Germline V gene data show CDR1 as SGHTA and CDR2 as FQGTGA. Trimming took 1 base from V and 4 from J, leaving 13 bases between them. CDR3 amino acids: CASSLNPIGGTGELFF. The CDR3 nucleotides are TGTGCCAGCAGCTTAAACCCGATAGGGGGCACCGGGGAGCTGTTTTTT.

The rearrangement links TRBV28 to TRBJ1-1; 7 bases line up with TRBD1. The CDR3 is 14 amino acids. The germline V gene encodes CDR1 MDHEN and CDR2 SYDVKM. V lost 7 bases, J lost 10 bases, and 15 bases stayed unmatched. Here the CDR3 reads CASTAQGQPLRAFF. CDR3 in DNA: TGTGCCAGCACCGCACAGGGACAGCCTCTCCGAGCTTTCTTT.

The chain links TRBV5-5 to TRBJ1-1; D call uncertain. Germline CDR1 SGHKS, CDR2 YYEKEE (reference sequence). The CDR3 sequence is 14 residues long. Deletions cut 0 bases from V and 0 bases from J, with 6 bases between. In DNA, the CDR3 is TGTGCCAGCAGCTTGGGTTTAATGAACACTGAAGCTTTCTTT. It is translated as CASSLGLMNTEAFF.

The chain carries TRBV5-1 and TRBJ1-1; D uncertain. From germline, CDR1 is SGHRS and CDR2 YFSETQ. V lost 4 bases to trimming and J lost 0 bases, with 10 bases between them. This CDR3 contains 14 residues. This CDR3 is CASSPYYMNTEAFF. The CDR3 DNA follows: TGCGCCAGCAGCCCCTATTACATGAACACTGAAGCTTTCTTT.

In this sample, this clone turned up once. Other DNA sequences in this specimen translate into the identical CDR3. The CDR3, as DNA: TGTGCCAGCGGGAGAATCCAAGAGACCCAGTACTTC. Translation: CASGRIQETQYF. The chain recombines TRBV2 with TRBJ2-5; D is possibly TRBD2 (5 bases). The CDR3 sequence is 12 residues long. The germline CDR1 and CDR2 sequences are SNHLY and FYNNEI. Trimming stripped 8 bases from V and 1 base from J, with 8 bases between.

This rearrangement joins TRBV19 to TRBJ2-1, with TRBD2 identical over 12 bases. This CDR3 has 14 residues. Germline V CDR1 and CDR2: LNHDA, SQIVND (reference sequence). V gave up 3 bases and J gave up 8 bases; unmatched junction bases: 2. The CDR3 sequence: CASSMGLAGDEQFF. The CDR3 DNA is TGTGCCAGTAGTATGGGACTAGCGGGTGATGAGCAGTTCTTC.

The chain is built from TRBV14 and TRBJ1-1; weak D call: TRBD1 (5 bases). CDR3 length: 13 residues. Trimming left V 0 bases short and J 3 bases short, with 5 bases between. Germline lookup yields CDR1 SGHDN and CDR2 FVKESK. The CDR3 nucleotides read TGTGCCAGCAGCCAAGAAGGGGACACTGAAGCTTTCTTT. Protein product: CASSQEGDTEAFF. The full variable domain, rest sourced from reference TRBV14 and TRBJ1-1, is EAGVTQFPSHSVIEKGQTVTLRCDPISGHDNLYWYRRVMGKEIKFLLHFVKESKQDESGMPNNRFLAERTGGTYSTLKVQPAELEDSGVYFCASSQEGDTEAFFGQGTRLTVV.

The DNA for the CDR3 is TGTGCCAGCAGTCCCTTCGTCAATGAGCAGTTCTTC. Encoded protein: CASSPFVNEQFF. The rearrangement links TRBV28 to TRBJ2-1; D unclear. V was clipped by 5 bases and J by 6 bases, with 8 bases between them. Germline lookup yields CDR1 MDHEN and CDR2 SYDVKM. The CDR3 sequence is 12 residues long.

This chain uses TRBV28 with TRBJ2-7, with 8 bases aligning to TRBD2. V trimming: 8 bases; J trimming: 3 bases; junction bases outside the gene matches: 6. The CDR3 runs to 13 residues. Germline V gene data show CDR1 as MDHEN and CDR2 as SYDVKM. The CDR3 sequence: CASCAGGSYEQYF. CDR3 sequence (DNA): TGTGCCAGCTGTGCGGGAGGAAGCTACGAGCAGTACTTC.

The chain employs TRBV7-2 and TRBJ2-7, with TRBD2 identical over 7 bases. CDR3 length equals 16 residues. The germline CDR1 and CDR2 sequences are SGHTA and FQGNSA. Trimming removed 3 bases from V and 0 bases from J; junction bases left unmatched: 8. DNA of the CDR3: TGTGCCAGCAGCTTTTCCGGGAGGCCCTCCTCCTACGAGCAGTACTTC. Residues: CASSFSGRPSSYEQYF.

This sequence joins TRBV5-4 and TRBJ1-5; D is uncertain. The germline V gene has CDR1 SGHNT and CDR2 YYREEE (reference sequence). V lost 1 base and J 1 base, leaving 9 bases between the germline ends. The CDR3 consists of 15 residues. The CDR3 region has the DNA TGTGCCAGCAGCTTGTGGCAGGCCAGCAATCAGCCCCAGCATTTT. Translated: CASSLWQASNQPQHF.

Concerning this clone itself: In the same sample, other DNA sequences code for this CDR3. The chain joins TRBV19 to TRBJ2-5; D is ambiguous. V was trimmed by 5 bases and J by 5 bases, leaving 6 bases between them. The CDR3 length is 11 residues. Germline CDR1 and CDR2: LNHDA and SQIVND (reference sequence). CDR3 residues: CASSVGETQYF. The CDR3 nucleotides are TGTGCCAGTAGTGTGGGGGAGACCCAGTACTTC.